The 25 T cell receptor beta chains listed next were all sequenced from one sample in a study of T cell responses to AZD1222 COVID-19 vaccine. TCRdb's copy holds only in-frame clones and misses some; the assay was immunoSEQ multiplex PCR. Here the sample spans 95,000 to 150,000 clones, approximately 92% being singletons. The input for sequencing was peripheral blood, taken on day 0 of AZD1222 vaccination. The receptors originated from an adult in good health.

This clone was picked up a small number of times. The chain is built from TRBV19 and TRBJ1-5, with D hard to call. Germline lookup yields CDR1 LNHDA and CDR2 SQIVND (reference sequence). This CDR3 is 18 amino acids long. The V end lost 1 base, the J end lost 3 bases, and 19 bases lay between the germline ends. The CDR3 here is CASSIGLLSGFNNQPQHF. The CDR3 DNA follows: TGTGCCAGTAGTATAGGCCTCCTGTCGGGGTTCAACAATCAGCCCCAGCATTTT.

About this clone: The sample carries other DNA sequences with the same CDR3. The V and J genes are TRBV19 and TRBJ1-1; the D gene is possibly TRBD1 (5 bases). This CDR3 has 13 amino acids. Germline loops: CDR1 LNHDA, CDR2 SQIVND (reference sequence). Trimming removed 7 bases from V and 2 bases from J, with 11 bases in between. CDR3 in amino acids: CASIRGGNTEAFF. DNA of the CDR3: TGTGCCAGTATCCGGGGGGGAAACACTGAAGCTTTCTTT.

This chain joins TRBV4-3 and TRBJ2-7; possible D gene TRBD2, 5 bases. CDR1 and CDR2 from the germline V gene are LGHNA and YSLEER. The CDR3 is 16 residues long. V dropped 1 base and J dropped 2 bases, with 15 bases sitting between them. The CDR3 coding sequence is TGCGCCAGCAGCCAAGTAGGTTCTAGCTTCCCCTACGAGCAGTACTTC. Protein: CASSQVGSSFPYEQYF.

The chain combines TRBV7-2 with TRBJ2-7; D possibly corresponds to TRBD2 (5 bases). This CDR3 contains 15 residues. CDR1 is SGHTA, CDR2 FQGNSA, per germline. V was pared by 2 bases and J by 2 bases, with 13 bases between. The CDR3 nucleotides are TGTGCCAGCAGCTTATCAGCAGGAGGTCCCTACGAGCAGTACTTC. Protein: CASSLSAGGPYEQYF.

The chain carries TRBV29-1 and TRBJ2-1; 8 bases align to TRBD1. This CDR3 is 13 amino acids long. Trimming removed 8 bases from V and 7 bases from J; junction bases left unmatched: 10. Germline loops: CDR1 SQVTM, CDR2 ANQGSEA. This CDR3 reads CSMRTGLRNEQFF. The DNA of the CDR3 is TGCAGCATGCGGACAGGGCTAAGGAATGAGCAGTTCTTC.

V gene TRBV6-5 combines with J gene TRBJ1-1; 9 nucleotides agree with TRBD1. Germline values: CDR1 MNHEY, CDR2 SVGAGI. Trimming cost V 6 bases and J 10 bases; bases outside gene matches: 15. The CDR3 is 15 amino acids. The CDR3 loop reads CASSSTGTGNRGAFF. CDR3 nucleotides: TGTGCCAGCAGCTCCACCGGGACAGGGAACCGGGGAGCTTTCTTT.

The rearrangement uses TRBV12-3 or TRBV12-4 and TRBJ1-4; a weak D match, TRBD1 (6 bases). With 3 bases removed from V and 8 bases from J, the gap between germline ends came to 10 bases. CDR3 length: 13 amino acids. CDR3 amino acids: CASSLYRVEKLFF. CDR3 DNA sequence: TGTGCCAGCAGTTTGTACAGGGTCGAAAAACTGTTTTTT.

The rearrangement uses TRBV3-1 (or the pseudogene TRBV3-2) and TRBJ2-6; the match to TRBD1 covers 7 bases. Germline V gene lookup returns CDR1 LGHDT and CDR2 YNNKEL (reference sequence). The CDR3 contains 17 residues. V lost 4 bases, J lost 0 bases, and 6 bases stayed unmatched. The CDR3 reads CASSPRDRPSGANVLTF. CDR3 nucleotide sequence: TGTGCCAGCAGCCCCCGGGACAGACCCTCTGGGGCCAACGTCCTGACTTTC.

The chain recombines TRBV10-3 with TRBJ1-5; D unresolved. Germline V gives CDR1 ENHRY, CDR2 SYGVKD. Trimming left V 3 bases short and J 4 bases short, with 7 bases between. The CDR3 is made up of 13 amino acids. CDR3 in amino acids: CAISDQENQPQHF. CDR3 nucleotide sequence: TGTGCCATCAGTGATCAGGAAAATCAGCCCCAGCATTTT.

The chain combines TRBV5-5 with TRBJ2-7, with D maybe TRBD2 (6 bases). Trimming removed 0 bases from V and 4 bases from J, with 23 bases in between. Germline CDR1 and CDR2: SGHKS and YYEKEE (reference sequence). The CDR3 spans 18 residues. The CDR3: CASSLDSRTPPEGYEQYF. CDR3 DNA: TGTGCCAGCAGCTTGGATAGTCGGACACCCCCGGAGGGATACGAGCAGTACTTC.

V is TRBV7-2 and J is TRBJ2-4; D might be TRBD1 (6 bases). Germline CDR1 and CDR2: SGHTA and FQGNSA. The ends were cut back, 1 base at V and 5 bases at J, with 6 bases in the middle. There are 13 residues in the CDR3. CDR3 region: CASSLDRENIQYF. The CDR3, as DNA: TGTGCCAGCAGCTTAGACAGGGAAAACATTCAGTACTTC.

V gene TRBV28 combines with J gene TRBJ2-3; no clear D. CDR1 MDHEN and CDR2 SYDVKM come from the germline V gene. The CDR3 is 12 amino acids. V shed 1 base and J shed 6 bases, with 5 bases lying between them. The CDR3 region is CASSLLTDTQYF. CDR3 in DNA: TGTGCCAGCAGTTTATTAACGGATACGCAGTATTTT.

The chain employs TRBV5-4 and TRBJ1-4; D may be TRBD1 (5 bases). V was shortened by 4 bases and J by 8 bases, with 15 bases between the two germline ends. Looked up from germline, CDR1 is SGHNT and CDR2 is YYREEE (reference sequence). The CDR3 has 14 amino acids. CDR3 bases: TGTGCCAGCAGCCCCGAGGGTCCAGGGGAAAAACTGTTTTTT. Amino acids: CASSPEGPGEKLFF.

The chain recombines TRBV11-3 with TRBJ2-1; D is ambiguous. The CDR3 totals 14 residues. From germline, CDR1 is SGHNT and CDR2 YENEEA. V dropped 0 bases and J dropped 5 bases, with 8 bases sitting between them. The chain's CDR3 is CASSLDRMDNEQFF. The CDR3 nucleotides are TGTGCCAGCAGCTTAGACAGGATGGACAATGAGCAGTTCTTC.

The genes are TRBV19 and TRBJ1-6, with D uncertain. The CDR3 covers 14 residues. V was clipped by 7 bases and J by 2 bases, with 9 bases between them. The V gene's germline CDR1 is LNHDA and CDR2 SQIVND (reference sequence). The DNA for the CDR3 is TGTGCCAGTACCTCGGTCACCTATAATTCACCCCTCCACTTT. Translating gives CASTSVTYNSPLHF.

This chain connects TRBV7-9 to TRBJ2-3; D gene uncertain. From germline, CDR1 is SEHNR and CDR2 FQNEAQ (reference sequence). V was trimmed by 1 base and J by 6 bases, leaving 5 bases between them. The CDR3 length is 12 residues. This CDR3 is CASSLDGDTQYF. The CDR3 DNA reads TGTGCCAGCAGCTTAGACGGTGATACGCAGTATTTT.

The chain has TRBV6-1 and TRBJ2-3, with 7 positions matching TRBD1. Germline values: CDR1 MNHNS, CDR2 SASEGT. This CDR3 region has 15 residues. The V segment lost 6 bases and the J segment 2 bases; nucleotides outside the gene matches: 8. CDR3 in DNA: TGTGCCAGCAGCCTCCAGGGGGTCCTCACAGATACGCAGTATTTT. Amino acid sequence: CASSLQGVLTDTQYF.

The V call is TRBV4-1, the J call TRBJ1-1, with TRBD1 as a possible D gene (5 bases). The germline V and J ends were trimmed by 1 base and 3 bases, with 12 bases remaining between them. Germline CDR1 and CDR2: MGHRA and YSYEKL. The CDR3 loop spans 15 amino acids. The CDR3 is CASSQVIRGDTEAFF. DNA for the CDR3: TGCGCCAGCAGCCAAGTAATCCGGGGGGACACTGAAGCTTTCTTT.

This clone was seen more than once but under ten times. V usage is TRBV3-1 (or the pseudogene TRBV3-2) and J usage is TRBJ2-7, with D possibly being TRBD2 (6 bases). CDR3 length equals 13 residues. Germline CDR1 and CDR2: LGHDT and YNNKEL (reference sequence). V was clipped by 6 bases and J by 4 bases, with 13 bases between them. CDR3 DNA: TGTGCCAGCAGTCGACTAGAGGGGTACGAGCAGTACTTC. Translated: CASSRLEGYEQYF.

The genes are TRBV4-3 and TRBJ2-7; 10 nucleotides align to TRBD2. In germline, CDR1 is LGHNA, CDR2 YSLEER. CDR3 length: 19 residues. The trim removed 0 bases at V and 3 bases at J, leaving 14 bases unmatched. This CDR3 is CASSQDWLAGARGLYEQYF. CDR3 DNA sequence: TGCGCCAGCAGCCAAGATTGGCTAGCGGGGGCCCGGGGCCTCTACGAGCAGTACTTC.

The V gene is TRBV5-6, the J gene TRBJ1-4; D uncertain. Germline CDR1 reads SGHDT; CDR2 reads YYEEEE. The V and J ends lost 0 bases and 2 bases respectively, with 8 bases between them. CDR3 length: 15 residues. As DNA, the CDR3 is TGTGCCAGCAGCTTGGCTCCAGGCACTAATGAAAAACTGTTTTTT. Translation gives CASSLAPGTNEKLFF.

For this clone: The germline gene is not matched at one end of the junction; a read error may be the cause. The chain couples TRBV7-8 to TRBJ2-1, with 8 bases aligning to TRBD2. Germline CDR1 is SGHVS and CDR2 is FQNEAQ. The CDR3 runs 13 residues. The CDR3 nucleotides read TGTGCCAGCAGCTCGGGAGGGTACAATAAGCAGTTCTTC. This encodes CASSSGGYNKQFF.

This rearrangement joins TRBV27 to TRBJ1-2, with D tentatively TRBD1 (6 bases). CDR1 is MNHEY and CDR2 is SMNVEV in the germline V gene (reference sequence). The CDR3 loop spans 17 amino acids. V was pared by 5 bases and J by 4 bases, with 23 bases between. The CDR3 nucleotides are TGTGCCAGCAGTCTATGGTGGGGGGCTGAAGCCCGCTATGGCTACACCTTC. It yields the protein CASSLWWGAEARYGYTF.

The chain couples TRBV7-9 to TRBJ1-5; D unresolved. The CDR3 extends over 15 amino acids. V lost 1 base and J lost 3, with 10 bases in between. In germline, CDR1 is SEHNR, CDR2 FQNEAQ (reference sequence). CDR3 region: CASSLDAGYNQPQHF. The CDR3, as DNA: TGTGCCAGCAGCTTAGATGCGGGATACAATCAGCCCCAGCATTTT. The whole variable domain, filled in from reference TRBV7-9 and TRBJ1-5, reads DTGVSQNPRHKITKRGQNVTFRCDPISEHNRLYWYRQTLGQGPEFLTYFQNEAQLEKSRLLSDRFSAERPKGSFSTLEIQRTEQGDSAMYLCASSLDAGYNQPQHFGDGTRLSIL.

The J gene is TRBJ2-5, the V gene TRBV5-4; D may be TRBD2 (5 bases). Deletions cut 2 bases from V and 2 bases from J, with 10 bases between. This CDR3 is 14 amino acids long. Germline V lookup: CDR1 SGHNT, CDR2 YYREEE (reference sequence). The CDR3 reads CASSLLGGQETQYF. CDR3 nucleotide sequence: TGTGCCAGCAGCTTATTAGGCGGGCAAGAGACCCAGTACTTC.